The T cell receptor beta chain described here comes from a study of T cell repertoires in aging, cancer and after chemotherapy. Study information: Glioblastoma patients receiving temozolomide-based therapy gave paired samples before and after chemotherapy.

TRB rearrangements spanning V, D and J were amplified using mixed TRB-A/B primers. One entry per CDR3 protein results from TCRdb running MiXCR on the multiplex PCR reads. The sample includes approximately 2,000 distinct CDR3 sequences, roughly 27% seen only once; the top ten take less than 40%. V trimming: 1 base; J trimming: 0 bases; junction bases outside the gene matches: 23. The germline gives CDR1 DFQATT, CDR2 SNEGSKA (reference sequence). This CDR3 contains 23 residues. The template was genomic DNA from peripheral blood, not RNA. This clonotype has just a few counts. The source material was blood. The chain links TRBV20-1 to TRBJ2-1, with TRBD2 matching 11 bases. The sequence came from a human donor with a solid tumor. The CDR3 loop reads CSARGEVSGRAANKQGSYNEQFF. The CDR3 nucleotides read TGCAGTGCTAGAGGCGAGGTTAGCGGGAGGGCCGCAAATAAGCAGGGCTCCTACAATGAGCAGTTCTTC.